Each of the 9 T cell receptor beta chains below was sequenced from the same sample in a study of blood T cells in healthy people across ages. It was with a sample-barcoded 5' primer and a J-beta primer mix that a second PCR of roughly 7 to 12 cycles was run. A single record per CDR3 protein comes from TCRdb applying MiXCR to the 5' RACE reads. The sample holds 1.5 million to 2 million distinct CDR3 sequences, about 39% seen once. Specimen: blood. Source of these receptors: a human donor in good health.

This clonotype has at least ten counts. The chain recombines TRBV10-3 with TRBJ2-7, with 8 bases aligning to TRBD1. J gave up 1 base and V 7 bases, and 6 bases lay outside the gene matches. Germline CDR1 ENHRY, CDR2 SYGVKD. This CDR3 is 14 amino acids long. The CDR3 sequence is CAITGTGDSYEQYF. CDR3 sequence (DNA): TGTGCCATCACCGGGACAGGTGATTCCTACGAGCAGTACTTC.

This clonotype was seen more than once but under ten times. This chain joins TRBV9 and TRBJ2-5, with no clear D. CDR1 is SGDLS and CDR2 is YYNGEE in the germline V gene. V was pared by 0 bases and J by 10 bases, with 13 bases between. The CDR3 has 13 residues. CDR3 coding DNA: TGTGCCAGCAGCGTAGATGTCCTAGATGACCAGTACTTC. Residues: CASSVDVLDDQYF.

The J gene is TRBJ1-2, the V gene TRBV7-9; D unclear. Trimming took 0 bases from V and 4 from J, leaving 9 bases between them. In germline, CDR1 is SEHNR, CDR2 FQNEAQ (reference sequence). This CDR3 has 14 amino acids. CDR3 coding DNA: TGTGCCAGCAGCTTAGCGTTCGGCTCCTATGGCTACACCTTC. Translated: CASSLAFGSYGYTF.

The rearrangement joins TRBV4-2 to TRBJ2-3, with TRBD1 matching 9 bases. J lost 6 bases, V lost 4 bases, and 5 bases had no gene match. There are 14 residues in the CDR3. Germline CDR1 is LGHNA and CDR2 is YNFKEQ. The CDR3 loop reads CASSRGQGFDTQYF. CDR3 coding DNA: TGTGCCAGCAGCCGGGGACAGGGCTTCGATACGCAGTATTTT.

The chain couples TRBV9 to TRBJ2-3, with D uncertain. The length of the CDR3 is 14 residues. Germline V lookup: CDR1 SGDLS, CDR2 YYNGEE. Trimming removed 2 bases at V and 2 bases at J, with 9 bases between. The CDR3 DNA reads TGTGCCAGCAGCGTTTGGTATGCCACAGATACGCAGTATTTT. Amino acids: CASSVWYATDTQYF.

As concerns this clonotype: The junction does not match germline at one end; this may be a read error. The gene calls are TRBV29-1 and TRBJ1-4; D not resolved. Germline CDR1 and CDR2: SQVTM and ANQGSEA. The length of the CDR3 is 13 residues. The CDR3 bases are TGCAGCGTTGGGGCAGCAACTAATGAAAAACGGTTTTTT. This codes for CSVGAATNEKRFF.

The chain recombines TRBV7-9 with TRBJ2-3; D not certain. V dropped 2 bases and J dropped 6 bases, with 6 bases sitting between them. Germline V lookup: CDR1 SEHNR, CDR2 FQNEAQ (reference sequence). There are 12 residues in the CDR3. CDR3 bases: TGTGCCAGCAGCTTATATGGCGATACGCAGTATTTT. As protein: CASSLYGDTQYF.

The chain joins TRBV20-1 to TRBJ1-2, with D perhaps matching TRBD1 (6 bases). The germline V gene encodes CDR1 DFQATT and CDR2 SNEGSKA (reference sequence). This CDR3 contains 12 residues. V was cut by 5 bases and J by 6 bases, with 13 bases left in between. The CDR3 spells CSAEGGKDGYTF. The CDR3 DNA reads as TGCAGTGCTGAGGGGGGGAAGGATGGCTACACCTTC.

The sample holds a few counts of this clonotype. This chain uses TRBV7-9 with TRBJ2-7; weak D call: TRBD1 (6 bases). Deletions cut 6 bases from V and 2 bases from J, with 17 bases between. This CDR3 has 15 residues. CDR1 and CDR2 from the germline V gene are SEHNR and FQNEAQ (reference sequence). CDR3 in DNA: TGTGCCAGCAGTGGTCTTGGGACACCCACCTACGAGCAGTACTTC. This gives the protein CASSGLGTPTYEQYF.